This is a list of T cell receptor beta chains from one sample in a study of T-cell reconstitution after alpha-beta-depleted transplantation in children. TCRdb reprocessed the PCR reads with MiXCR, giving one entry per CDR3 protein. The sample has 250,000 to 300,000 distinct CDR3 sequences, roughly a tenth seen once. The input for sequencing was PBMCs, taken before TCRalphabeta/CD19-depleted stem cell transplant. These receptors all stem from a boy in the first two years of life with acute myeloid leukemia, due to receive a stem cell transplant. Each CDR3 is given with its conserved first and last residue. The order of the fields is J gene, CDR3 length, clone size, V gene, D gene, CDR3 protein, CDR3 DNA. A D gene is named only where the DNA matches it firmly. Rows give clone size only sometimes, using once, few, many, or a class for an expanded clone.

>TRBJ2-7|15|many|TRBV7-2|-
CASSFRGGVGYEQYF
TGTGCCAGCAGCTTTAGAGGCGGGGTCGGTTACGAGCAGTACTTC
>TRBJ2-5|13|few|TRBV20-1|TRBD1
CSVGTVNQETQYF
TGCAGTGTGGGGACAGTAAACCAAGAGACCCAGTACTTC
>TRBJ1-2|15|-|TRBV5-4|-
CASSLEPQANYGYTF
TGTGCCAGCAGCTTGGAACCCCAAGCTAACTATGGCTACACCTTC
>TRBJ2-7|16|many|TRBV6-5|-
CASSYDAGAGRNEQYF
TGTGCCAGCAGTTACGACGCAGGGGCGGGAAGGAACGAGCAGTACTTC
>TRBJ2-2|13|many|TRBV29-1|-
CSTQNLNTGELFF
TGCAGCACGCAGAACCTGAACACCGGGGAGCTGTTTTTT
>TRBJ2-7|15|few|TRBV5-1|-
CASSSEGRSSYEQYF
TGCGCCAGCAGCTCGGAGGGGAGGAGCTCCTACGAGCAGTACTTC
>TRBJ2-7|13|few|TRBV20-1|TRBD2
CSAIGTSGDEQYF
TGCAGTGCTATCGGGACTAGCGGGGACGAGCAGTACTTC
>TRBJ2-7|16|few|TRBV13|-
CASSRPRDSPNDEQYF
TGTGCCAGCAGCCGCCCCCGGGACTCCCCTAACGACGAGCAGTACTTC
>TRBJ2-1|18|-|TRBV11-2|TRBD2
CASSFKVGGTSSYNEQFF
TGTGCCAGCAGCTTCAAGGTAGGCGGGACTAGCTCCTACAATGAGCAGTTCTTC
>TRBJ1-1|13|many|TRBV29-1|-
CSVSTLSDTEAFF
TGCAGCGTCTCAACACTGTCGGACACTGAAGCTTTCTTT
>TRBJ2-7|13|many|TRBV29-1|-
CSVEDLSSYEQYF
TGCAGCGTTGAGGACCTGAGCTCCTACGAGCAGTACTTC
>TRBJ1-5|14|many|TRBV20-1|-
CSARPPGENQPQHF
TGCAGTGCTAGACCGCCAGGGGAAAATCAGCCCCAGCATTTT
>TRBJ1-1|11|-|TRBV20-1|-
CSARFRQEAFF
TGCAGTGCTAGATTTCGACAGGAAGCTTTCTTT
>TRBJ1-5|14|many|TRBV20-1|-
CSARDPQYIGPQHF
TGCAGTGCTAGAGATCCCCAGTACATAGGGCCCCAGCATTTT
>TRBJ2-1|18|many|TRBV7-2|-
CASSLYPLGTFTYNEQFF
TGTGCCAGCAGCTTATACCCCCTCGGGACGTTTACCTACAATGAGCAGTTCTTC
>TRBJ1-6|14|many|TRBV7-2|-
CASSIDVHYSPLHF
TGTGCCAGCAGCATCGATGTCCACTATTCCCCCCTCCACTTT
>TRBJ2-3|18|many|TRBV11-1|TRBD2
CASSYPLGLAGDTDTQYF
TGTGCCAGCAGCTACCCCCTCGGACTAGCGGGAGACACAGATACGCAGTATTTT
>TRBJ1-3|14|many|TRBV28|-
CASIGVETGNTIYF
TGTGCCAGCATTGGAGTGGAAACTGGAAACACCATATATTTT
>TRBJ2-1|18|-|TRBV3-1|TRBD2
CASCQETSGGAAYNEQFF
TGTGCCAGCTGCCAAGAAACTAGCGGGGGGGCAGCCTACAATGAGCAGTTCTTC
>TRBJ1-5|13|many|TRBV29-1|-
CSVDREGGQPQHF
TGCAGCGTTGACAGGGAAGGTGGTCAGCCCCAGCATTTT
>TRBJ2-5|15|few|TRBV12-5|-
CASGLGGLNGETQYF
TGTGCTAGTGGTTTGGGGGGGTTAAATGGAGAGACCCAGTACTTC
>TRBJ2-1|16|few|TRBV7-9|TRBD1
CASRIETGVDYNEQFF
TGTGCCAGCAGAATAGAAACAGGGGTAGACTACAATGAGCAGTTCTTC
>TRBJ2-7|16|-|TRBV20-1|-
CSARVFRLDGTYEQYF
TGCAGTGCTAGAGTCTTCCGACTAGATGGGACCTACGAGCAGTACTTC
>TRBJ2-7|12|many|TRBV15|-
CATSLLAREQYF
TGTGCCACCAGTTTGCTAGCGCGGGAGCAGTACTTC
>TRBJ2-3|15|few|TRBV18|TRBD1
CASSPRQGTPDTQYF
TGTGCCAGCTCACCCCGACAGGGCACCCCAGATACGCAGTATTTT